Listed below are T cell receptor beta chains from one sample, sequenced in a study of blood T cells in healthy people across ages. TCRdb passed the 5' RACE reads through MiXCR, listing each CDR3 protein once. Among about 1,400,000 distinct CDR3 sequences, around two fifths were seen once, and the ten largest hold roughly 7.7%. The sample taken for sequencing was blood. These receptors all stem from a woman younger than 35 in good health. Each CDR3 is given with its conserved first and last residue. D genes are given only for firm matches. Size is stated for part of the rows, as once, few or many counts, or as a class when the clone is expanded.

V	size	D	J	CDR3	DNA
TRBV4-1	many	TRBD2	TRBJ2-7	CASSQALAGASIYEQYF	TGCGCCAGCAGCCAGGCCCTAGCGGGGGCCTCAATCTACGAGCAGTACTTC
TRBV30	-	-	TRBJ2-2	CAWTLGWELFF	TGTGCCTGGACCCTTGGTTGGGAGCTGTTTTTT
TRBV27	-	-	TRBJ2-1	CASRALYQETQFF	TGTGCCAGCAGAGCTTTGTACCAAGAGACCCAGTTCTTC
TRBV6-5	few	-	TRBJ1-2	CASSVVGNDGYTF	TGTGCCAGCAGCGTCGTAGGGAATGATGGCTACACCTTC
TRBV7-9	-	-	TRBJ1-4	CASRTDTVGEKLFF	TGTGCCAGCAGGACGGACACCGTAGGCGAAAAACTGTTTTTT
TRBV27	few	-	TRBJ1-1	CASGAVQNTEAFF	TGTGCCAGCGGGGCGGTACAGAACACTGAAGCTTTCTTT
TRBV29-1	-	-	TRBJ2-7	CSVSTTLYEQYF	TGCAGCGTATCCACGACCCTCTACGAGCAGTACTTC
TRBV6-4	-	-	TRBJ2-3	CASSASLSTDTQYF	TGTGCCAGCAGTGCCTCACTTAGCACAGATACGCAGTATTTT
TRBV5-1	few	-	TRBJ2-7	CASSSGASTHGEQYF	TGCGCCAGCAGCTCTGGAGCCAGTACCCATGGGGAGCAGTACTTC
TRBV12-3/TRBV12-4	-	TRBD1	TRBJ1-6	CASSKGQGNSPLHF	TGTGCCAGCAGTAAGGGACAGGGGAATTCACCCCTCCACTTT
TRBV27	many	-	TRBJ1-2	CASSAGTTNYGYTF	TGTGCCAGCAGTGCTGGGACAACTAACTATGGCTACACCTTC
TRBV7-2	-	-	TRBJ2-1	CASSLSSGGKPPQFF	TGTGCCAGCAGCTTAAGTTCGGGCGGGAAACCCCCCCAGTTCTTC
TRBV7-3	-	-	TRBJ2-1	CASSLRGGLGHDEQFF	TGTGCCAGCAGCTTAAGGGGCGGCCTTGGGCATGATGAGCAGTTCTTC
TRBV28	few	-	TRBJ2-7	CASSIAGGMSYEQYF	TGTGCCAGCAGTATCGCAGGGGGGATGTCCTACGAGCAGTACTTC
TRBV29-1	few	-	TRBJ1-2	CSICRPDKGYTF	TGCAGCATTTGCAGGCCGGACAAGGGCTACACCTTC
TRBV5-5	-	-	TRBJ1-2	CASSLSAGAIYGYTF	TGTGCCAGCAGCTTGTCGGCAGGGGCTATCTATGGCTACACCTTC
TRBV7-9	many	TRBD1	TRBJ1-6	CASSFADWTGSRSPLHF	TGTGCCAGCAGTTTCGCTGACTGGACAGGGAGTCGTTCACCCCTCCACTTT
TRBV7-2	-	-	TRBJ2-3	CASSPRLAATDTQYF	TGTGCCAGCAGCCCACGTTTAGCGGCTACCGATACGCAGTATTTT
TRBV12-3/TRBV12-4	-	TRBD2	TRBJ2-1	CASTPTSGRAGEQFF	TGTGCCAGCACCCCGACTAGCGGGAGGGCCGGTGAGCAGTTCTTC
TRBV30	-	-	TRBJ1-2	CAWSRGPSESYGYTF	TGTGCCTGGAGCCGGGGGCCGTCTGAGAGCTATGGCTACACCTTC
TRBV5-1	few	-	TRBJ2-1	CASTDTGTAGREQFF	TGCGCCAGCACCGATACCGGGACCGCGGGGAGGGAGCAGTTCTTC
TRBV20-1	-	TRBD2	TRBJ2-1	CSALLTPGTSGRVYNEQFF	TGCAGTGCTCTTCTAACCCCAGGGACTAGCGGGAGAGTTTACAATGAGCAGTTCTTC
TRBV9	-	-	TRBJ2-7	CASSETIGTLPYEQYF	TGTGCCAGCAGCGAAACAATCGGGACATTGCCCTACGAGCAGTACTTC
TRBV10-2	-	-	TRBJ2-5	CASSGVRTPETQYF	TGCGCCAGCAGTGGGGTACGGACTCCGGAGACCCAGTACTTC
TRBV20-1	once	TRBD2	TRBJ2-2	CSAPRIASGELFF	TGCAGTGCTCCGCGGATAGCTAGCGGGGAACTGTTTTTT
TRBV7-9	-	-	TRBJ1-4	CASSPSGGYENLFF	TGTGCCAGCAGCCCGTCCGGGGGTTATGAAAACCTGTTTTTT
TRBV27	-	-	TRBJ2-7	CASSTLGGVADFYNEQYF	TGTGCCAGCAGCACATTAGGGGGGGTAGCGGATTTCTACAATGAGCAGTACTTC
TRBV6-6	-	-	TRBJ1-2	CASSSHRGGDYYGYTF	TGTGCCAGCAGTTCCCATCGTGGAGGGGACTACTATGGCTACACCTTC
TRBV27	few	-	TRBJ1-2	CASRVQGSNYGYTF	TGTGCCAGTAGAGTACAGGGATCTAACTATGGCTACACCTTC
TRBV4-1	-	-	TRBJ1-2	CASGPNREWDYGYTF	TGCGCCAGCGGCCCAAACAGGGAATGGGACTATGGCTACACCTTC
TRBV6-1	once	TRBD1	TRBJ2-7	CASSEGTGGHEQYF	TGTGCCAGCAGTGAGGGGACAGGGGGCCACGAGCAGTACTTC
TRBV12-3/TRBV12-4	few	-	TRBJ2-7	CASTLAGQTYEQYF	TGTGCCAGCACCTTGGCGGGACAGACCTACGAGCAGTACTTC
TRBV6-5	-	TRBD2	TRBJ2-1	CASCLAGSSYNEQFF	TGTGCCAGCTGTCTAGCGGGAAGCTCCTACAATGAGCAGTTCTTC
TRBV6-1	few	-	TRBJ2-7	CASSEQGTVTYEQYF	TGTGCCAGCAGTGAACAAGGGACGGTGACCTACGAGCAGTACTTC
TRBV29-1	-	-	TRBJ2-1	CSGLDSINEQFF	TGCAGCGGCCTGGACAGCATCAATGAGCAGTTCTTC
TRBV19	once	TRBD1	TRBJ2-6	CASSRGTGFSGANVLTF	TGTGCCAGTAGTAGGGGGACAGGTTTCTCTGGGGCCAACGTCCTGACTTTC
TRBV5-1	-	-	TRBJ1-1	CASSLEGHLNTEAFF	TGCGCCAGCAGCTTGGAAGGTCATTTGAACACTGAAGCTTTCTTT
TRBV29-1	few	-	TRBJ2-1	CSVVPASGGDEQFF	TGCAGCGTTGTTCCGGCCTCGGGGGGCGATGAGCAGTTCTTC
TRBV28	-	-	TRBJ1-2	CASTQNYGYTF	TGTGCCAGCACCCAGAACTATGGCTACACCTTC
TRBV6-1	many	-	TRBJ1-5	CASRPDGSNQPQHF	TGTGCCAGCAGACCGGACGGTAGCAATCAGCCCCAGCATTTT
TRBV20-1	few	-	TRBJ1-1	CSARINPYTEAFF	TGCAGTGCTAGAATAAATCCCTACACTGAAGCTTTCTTT
TRBV20-1	few	TRBD2	TRBJ2-1	CSARALADNEQFF	TGCAGTGCTAGGGCCCTAGCGGACAATGAGCAGTTCTTC